This T cell receptor (beta chain) was identified during a study of T cell responses to AZD1222 COVID-19 vaccine (dated by TCRdb to the early 2020s). For context, the study as a whole: TCR sequencing covered more than 230 trial participants: around 210 given two doses of AZD1222 and 26 given two doses of MenACWY control vaccine. Trial participants were enrolled by age into subgroups of 18-55, 56-69 and 70-plus years, and around 140, 26 and 57 TCR-sequenced participants, respectively, were included in these subgroups. Broader findings and caveats from the paper: Nearly half of unique spike-specific TCRs reportedly recognized epitopes outside regions mutated in the B.1.351 and B.1.1.7 variants. Conclusions about previously exposed vaccinees are limited, since just a handful of AZD1222 recipients were seropositive for SARS-CoV-2 at baseline. Participants were mostly white British and included more females than males, and it was suggested by the authors that clonal diversity may have been underestimated. In the small 56-69-year group, the increase in depth fell short of significance, most likely because of low power. After two AZD1222 doses, spike-specific TCR breadth and depth were significantly higher than at day 0 and than in MenACWY recipients. Because no samples from the day 14 peak response were available, repertoires could be characterized only after the peak T cell response. CD4 TCRs associated with the vaccine covered the entire spike protein, and the dominant responses were in regions 160-218 and 743-854.

The CDR3 regions of human TCRbeta chains were subjected to immunosequencing. Concerning the study's data processing: Repertoire TCRs were matched against a reference library of SARS-CoV-2-specific TCRs generated with the MIRA antigen-specificity platform. Breadth meant the fraction of unique TCRs that were SARS-CoV-2-associated, whereas depth meant the fraction of total T cells that were SARS-CoV-2-associated. Using the MIRA data, each spike-specific TCR was assigned both to the spike region to which the TCR was reactive and to a CD4 or CD8 class. Log10-transformed breadth and depth values were compared by one-way ANOVA with Sidak's multiple comparisons tests. TCRdb obtained this table from immuneACCESS and retained in-frame rearrangements with V and J assigned. These tables miss some clones; where compared with another copy, unresolved V genes account for less than half of the shortfall, and the remainder is unexplained. D and trimming were read from the DNA, whereas the V and J calls and clone size are those reported in that table. The sample contains about 86,000 clones, 88% of them found a single time. The ten largest clonotypes hold around 7% of the sample.

Including cysteine and phenylalanine, the CDR3 has 15 amino acids. The kept DNA is CDR3 alone, 45 bases in frame from the first base. The junction carries 9 bases between V and J, which are trimmed by 1 base and 2 bases respectively. Based on the germline V gene, the CDR1 and CDR2 sequences are SGHTA and FQGNSA. On this clone: What antigen it recognizes has not been identified. No much larger clone exists at a distance of one base, and base qualities are not known.

This specimen's time point label, interpreted: about 28 days (+/-7) after the second vaccine dose. AZD1222 recipients given second doses at about 4 weeks or at about 12 weeks were pooled, since spike-specific TCR depth and breadth were not found to differ between the two schedules. The vaccinee samples were drawn from two UK trials, COV001 and COV002, one of which was a single-blind randomized controlled phase 2/3 trial testing AZD1222 (ChAdOx1 nCoV-19) in healthy adults. For TCRbeta chain sequencing, PBMC samples were collected from trial participants at day 0 and at day 28 after the second dose.

The sample here was peripheral blood, taken 28 days after the second AZD1222 dose. The source is an adult who received the AZD1222 COVID-19 vaccine. The chain employs TRBV7-2 and TRBJ2-1; TRBD2 might be the D gene, on 5 matching bases. DNA sequence: TGTGCCAGCAGCTTAGAAGGACTGCCCTACAATGAGCAGTTCTTC. This sequence encodes CASSLEGLPYNEQFF. This CDR3, with the reference TRBV7-2 and TRBJ2-1 proteins standing in past its ends, gives the full variable domain GAGVSQSPSNKVTEKGKDVELRCDPISGHTALYWYRQSLGQGLEFLIYFQGNSAPDKSGLPSDRFSAERTGGSVSTLTIQRTQQEDSAVYLCASSLEGLPYNEQFFGPGTRLTVL.